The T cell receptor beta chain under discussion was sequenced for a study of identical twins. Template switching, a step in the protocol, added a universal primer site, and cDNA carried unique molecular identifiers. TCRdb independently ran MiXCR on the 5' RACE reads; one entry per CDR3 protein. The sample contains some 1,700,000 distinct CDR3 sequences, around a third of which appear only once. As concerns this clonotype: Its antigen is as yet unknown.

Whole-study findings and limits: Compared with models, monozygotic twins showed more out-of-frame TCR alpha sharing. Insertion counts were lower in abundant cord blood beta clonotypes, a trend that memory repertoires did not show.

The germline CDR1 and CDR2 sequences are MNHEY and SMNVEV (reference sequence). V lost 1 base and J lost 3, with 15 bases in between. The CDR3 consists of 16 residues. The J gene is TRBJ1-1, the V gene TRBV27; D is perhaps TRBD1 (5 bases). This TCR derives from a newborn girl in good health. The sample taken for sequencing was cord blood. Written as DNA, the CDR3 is TGTGCCAGCAGTTTATGGCGACAGTTGGTGGACACTGAAGCTTTCTTT. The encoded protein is CASSLWRQLVDTEAFF.